One and the same sample provided the 14 T cell receptor beta chains below, sequenced in a study of T cell repertoires in cytomegalovirus infection. From the reads, TCRdb called clonotypes with MiXCR, one entry per CDR3 protein. The sample holds fewer than 550,000 distinct CDR3 sequences; approximately 33% are singletons and the top ten take around 13%. The sequenced sample was PBMCs. The receptors derive from a human donor in good health (CMV status not recorded). Some clones in this sample may be carry-over from other donors' samples.

This chain joins TRBV18 and TRBJ2-5; 8 nucleotides align to TRBD2. The CDR3 runs 17 residues. The germline gives CDR1 KGHSH, CDR2 LQKENI. V lost 1 base to trimming and J lost 2 bases; unmatched junction nucleotides: 9. CDR3 amino acids: CASSPQASGGPQETQYF. CDR3 sequence (DNA): TGTGCCAGCTCACCACAGGCAAGCGGGGGACCTCAAGAGACCCAGTACTTC.

The chain uses TRBV5-4 and TRBJ1-2; possible D gene TRBD1, 5 bases. The CDR3 extends over 12 amino acids. V lost 7 bases and J lost 8, with 15 bases in between. Germline V gene lookup returns CDR1 SGHNT and CDR2 YYREEE (reference sequence). The CDR3 protein is CASPGGDGGYTF. CDR3 nucleotides: TGTGCCAGCCCCGGGGGGGACGGGGGCTACACCTTC.

This clonotype was seen just once. A junction end diverges from the germline sequence, so it may reflect a read error. The chain is built from TRBV7-9 and TRBJ1-4; unclear D gene. CDR3 length equals 11 residues. Germline V lookup: CDR1 SEHNR, CDR2 FQNEAQ (reference sequence). In DNA, the CDR3 is TGTGCCAGCAACTTAGGTGAAAAACTGTTTTTT. Protein: CASNLGEKLFF.

There are many counts of this clonotype. V is TRBV7-2 and J is TRBJ2-7; D not resolved. V lost 0 bases and J lost 1, with 7 bases in between. There are 14 residues in the CDR3. Germline assignment: CDR1 SGHTA and CDR2 FQGNSA. CDR3 sequence (DNA): TGTGCCAGCAGCTTAGCGGTCGGTTCCTACGAGCAGTACTTC. This encodes CASSLAVGSYEQYF.

This clonotype was detected once. This chain uses TRBV2 with TRBJ1-2, with D tentatively TRBD1 (6 bases). V was trimmed by 5 bases and J by 8 bases, leaving 18 bases between them. The CDR3 is 14 residues long. Germline assignment: CDR1 SNHLY and CDR2 FYNNEI. CDR3 sequence reads: CASSPLSRGGGYTF. CDR3 in DNA: TGTGCCAGCAGTCCCCTATCGAGGGGGGGGGGCTACACCTTC.

Sample share makes this clonotype large (0.1 to 1%). The chain recombines TRBV10-3 with TRBJ1-2; D uncertain. Trimming took 6 bases from V and 8 from J, leaving 10 bases between them. Germline V gene lookup returns CDR1 ENHRY and CDR2 SYGVKD. This CDR3 comprises 11 residues. The CDR3 nucleotides are TGTGCCATCAGCCACGATGAGGGCTACACCTTC. Protein sequence: CAISHDEGYTF.

This sequence joins TRBV12-3 or TRBV12-4 and TRBJ2-5, with D maybe TRBD2 (6 bases). The length of the CDR3 is 14 residues. V lost 5 bases to trimming and J lost 1 base, with 11 bases between them. The CDR3 here is CASSPYGGQETQYF. CDR3 bases: TGTGCCAGCAGTCCCTACGGGGGCCAAGAGACCCAGTACTTC.

This clonotype has a handful of counts. V usage is TRBV5-4 and J usage is TRBJ2-3, with D perhaps matching TRBD1 (6 bases). The CDR3 spans 15 residues. V lost 4 bases, J lost 3 bases, and 15 bases lay in between. Germline loops: CDR1 SGHNT, CDR2 YYREEE (reference sequence). The CDR3 sequence: CASSNGGGRTDTQYF. The DNA of the CDR3 is TGTGCCAGCAGCAATGGTGGGGGCAGGACAGATACGCAGTATTTT. The entire variable domain, with the rest obtained from reference TRBV5-4 and TRBJ2-3, is as follows: ETGVTQSPTHLIKTRGQQVTLRCSSQSGHNTVSWYQQALGQGPQFIFQYYREEENGRGNFPPRFSGLQFPNYSSELNVNALELDDSALYLCASSNGGGRTDTQYFGPGTRLTVL.

This clonotype was counted between two and nine times. The V and J genes are TRBV24-1 and TRBJ1-5; a possible D gene is TRBD1 (5 bases). Germline CDR1 and CDR2: KGHDR and SFDVKD. This CDR3 has 14 amino acids. Trimming left V 3 bases short and J 3 bases short, with 8 bases between. The CDR3 sequence: CATSDPGFNQPQHF. Written as DNA, the CDR3 is TGTGCCACCAGTGATCCAGGGTTCAATCAGCCCCAGCATTTT.

This chain uses TRBV6-6 with TRBJ2-5, with D perhaps matching TRBD2 (7 bases). There are 15 residues in the CDR3. The germline CDR1 and CDR2 sequences are MNHNY and SVGAGI (reference sequence). Trimming took 4 bases from V and 4 from J, leaving 16 bases between them. DNA of the CDR3: TGTGCCAGCAGTTCCGCGGGGGCCCCCGCAGAGACCCAGTACTTC. Its protein is CASSSAGAPAETQYF.

The chain recombines TRBV28 with TRBJ1-5; 8 bases align to TRBD1. Trimming at V came to 3 bases and at J to 2 bases, leaving 6 bases not matched to a gene. Germline CDR1 MDHEN, CDR2 SYDVKM. The CDR3 runs to 16 residues. DNA for the CDR3: TGTGCCAGCAGTTTTCTTTTGGGACAGGGCAATCAGCCCCAGCATTTT. This gives the protein CASSFLLGQGNQPQHF.

A few counts support this clonotype. This rearrangement joins TRBV11-2 to TRBJ1-6; D remains ambiguous. CDR3 size: 16 residues. Germline CDR1 reads SGHAT; CDR2 reads FQNNGV. Trimming removed 3 bases at V and 6 bases at J, with 15 bases between. CDR3 loop: CASSFGTAEPNSPLHF. The CDR3, as DNA: TGTGCCAGCAGCTTTGGAACCGCCGAGCCTAATTCACCCCTCCACTTT.

Concerning this clonotype itself: No conserved phenylalanine or tryptophan ends this CDR3, so it is likely a read error. The rearrangement uses TRBV11-3 and TRBJ2-1, with 14 bases matching TRBD2. With V trimmed by 5 bases and J by 4 bases, 4 bases remained unmatched. Looked up from germline, CDR1 is SGHNT and CDR2 is YENEEA. This CDR3 has 16 residues. This chain's CDR3 is CASSPGLAGAYNEQFL. The CDR3 nucleotides read TGTGCCAGCAGCCCGGGACTAGCGGGGGCATACAATGAGCAGTTCTTA.

J is TRBJ1-4 and V is TRBV4-2; 9 bases match TRBD1. From germline, CDR1 is LGHNA and CDR2 YNFKEQ. The CDR3 sequence is 18 residues long. Trimming took 2 bases from V and 3 from J; bases not matched to a gene: 10. CDR3 region: CASSQSQGAVGANEKLFF. The DNA of the CDR3 is TGTGCCAGCAGCCAATCACAGGGGGCAGTCGGTGCTAATGAAAAACTGTTTTTT.